Shown below are 14 T cell receptor beta chains from a single sample sequenced in a study of shared clonotypes between healthy human individuals. TCRdb keeps only in-frame clones here, not all; method: immunoSEQ multiplex PCR. This table holds roughly 760,000 clones, roughly 70% found once. Sequencing was done on a sample of memory CD4+ T cells sorted from blood. The subset: CD45RA-negative fraction. The receptors stem from a woman in her 30s in good health.

This clone was counted once. The chain joins TRBV6-6 to TRBJ2-2, with 11 bases matching TRBD1. Trimming removed 10 bases from V and 6 bases from J; junction bases left unmatched: 7. The V gene's germline CDR1 is MNHNY and CDR2 SVGAGI (reference sequence). There are 14 residues in the CDR3. The CDR3 DNA sequence: TGTGCCACTATCCCGGGACAGGGGGCCGGGGAGCTGTTTTTT. As protein: CATIPGQGAGELFF.

This clone was seen a handful of times. V gene TRBV14 combines with J gene TRBJ2-2; D remains unclear. The V and J ends lost 1 base and 5 bases respectively, with 5 bases between them. In germline, CDR1 is SGHDN, CDR2 FVKESK. The CDR3 is 13 amino acids. The CDR3: CASSQVGTGELFF. The CDR3 nucleotides are TGTGCCAGCAGCCAAGTTGGTACCGGGGAGCTGTTTTTT.

This clone showed up just a few times. As DNA, the CDR3 is TGCAGCGTAAAAGGGGGGCTAAGCACTGAAGCTTTCTTT. Amino acids: CSVKGGLSTEAFF. The chain is built from TRBV29-1 and TRBJ1-1; a weak D match, TRBD1 (6 bases). CDR3 length equals 13 residues. The germline V gene encodes CDR1 SQVTM and CDR2 ANQGSEA. V lost 6 bases, J lost 4 bases, and 15 bases lay in between. Combining the CDR3 with reference TRBV29-1 and TRBJ1-1 gives the whole variable domain SAVISQKPSRDICQRGTSLTIQCQVDSQVTMMFWYRQQPGQSLTLIATANQGSEATYESGFVIDKFPISRPNLTFSTLTVSNMSPEDSSIYLCSVKGGLSTEAFFGQGTRLTVV.

The V and J genes are TRBV11-3 and TRBJ2-5, with 12 bases identical to TRBD2. The CDR3 consists of 17 residues. V shed 5 bases, J shed 4 bases, and the junction held 11 bases outside the gene matches. Germline V CDR1 and CDR2: SGHNT, YENEEA. The CDR3 DNA reads as TGTGCCAGCAGCGTAGGCGTTGGACTAGCGGGATCAGAGACCCAGTACTTC. As protein: CASSVGVGLAGSETQYF.

This clone turned up a few times. The chain combines TRBV5-1 with TRBJ2-1; 8 nucleotides match TRBD2. The CDR3 has 11 residues. V was clipped by 2 bases and J by 16 bases; unmatched bases: 5. CDR1 is SGHRS, CDR2 YFSETQ, per germline. The DNA of the CDR3 is TGCGCCAGCAGCTTTGCGGGAGGCGATTTCTTC. Amino acids: CASSFAGGDFF. The full variable domain, rest sourced from reference TRBV5-1 and TRBJ2-1, is KAGVTQTPRYLIKTRGQQVTLSCSPISGHRSVSWYQQTPGQGLQFLFEYFSETQRNKGNFPGRFSGRQFSNSRSEMNVSTLELGDSALYLCASSFAGGDFFGPGTRLTVL.

The genes are TRBV6-5 and TRBJ2-7; D is perhaps TRBD1 or TRBD2 (5 bases each). The CDR3 sequence is 14 residues long. Trimming cost V 10 bases and J 0 bases, with 16 bases left between them. The germline CDR1 and CDR2 sequences are MNHEY and SVGAGI. The CDR3 bases are TGTGCCACAGCTACATGGGGGTACTCCTACGAGCAGTACTTC. It specifies CATATWGYSYEQYF.

The chain carries TRBV6-5 and TRBJ1-2, with 7 positions matching TRBD1. The CDR3 is 14 residues long. The junction had 13 bases not matched to a gene; V was cut back by 11 bases and J by 4 bases. CDR1 and CDR2 from the germline V gene are MNHEY and SVGAGI. CDR3 sequence: CAARTGRVSYGYTF. DNA of the CDR3: TGTGCCGCAAGGACAGGTCGGGTCTCCTATGGCTACACCTTC.

Written as DNA, the CDR3 is TGTGCCAGCAGTCTCAGGACAGGGGGTCGCACTGAAGCTTTCTTT. Protein sequence: CASSLRTGGRTEAFF. The V call is TRBV6-5, the J call TRBJ1-1; 10 positions match TRBD1. The germline V gene has CDR1 MNHEY and CDR2 SVGAGI. V shed 5 bases and J 4 bases; nucleotides not matched to a gene: 7. The CDR3 has 15 residues.

The V gene is TRBV7-7, the J gene TRBJ2-5; maybe TRBD1 (6 bases). The CDR3 covers 14 residues. The germline V gene has CDR1 SSHAT and CDR2 FNYEAQ (reference sequence). Trimming took 5 bases from V and 1 from J, leaving 11 bases between them. The CDR3 DNA sequence: TGTGCCAGCAGCGTAGACAGGTCCCAAGAGACCCAGTACTTC. It is translated as CASSVDRSQETQYF.

This chain links TRBV28 with TRBJ1-3, with 7 bases matching TRBD1. Germline CDR1 reads MDHEN; CDR2 reads SYDVKM. J was trimmed by 11 bases and V by 6 bases; bases with no gene match: 4. This CDR3 spans 11 amino acids. The DNA of the CDR3 is TGTGCCAGCAGCCCCAGGGGGTCCATATATTTT. The encoded protein is CASSPRGSIYF.

A few counts support this clone. The chain has TRBV5-5 and TRBJ2-5; the D gene is possibly TRBD2 (6 bases). V gave up 3 bases and J gave up 2 bases, with 11 bases separating them. The CDR3 has 14 amino acids. Germline CDR1 SGHKS, CDR2 YYEKEE (reference sequence). The DNA for the CDR3 is TGTGCCAGCAGCTCAGGGACTCCACAAGAGACCCAGTACTTC. Protein: CASSSGTPQETQYF.

J is TRBJ2-2 and V is TRBV7-8; D is unclear. V was trimmed by 5 bases and J by 4 bases, leaving 8 bases between them. CDR3 length: 13 residues. Looked up from germline, CDR1 is SGHVS and CDR2 is FQNEAQ. CDR3 nucleotides: TGTGCCAGCAGCCCGTTTAGCACCGGGGAGCTGTTTTTT. This gives the protein CASSPFSTGELFF.

The chain links TRBV15 to TRBJ2-1; no definite D call. This CDR3 has 14 amino acids. The V and J ends lost 0 bases and 12 bases respectively, with 15 bases between them. The V gene's germline CDR1 is LNHNV and CDR2 YYDKDF (reference sequence). CDR3 sequence: CATSRDFNPSGQFF. The DNA for the CDR3 is TGTGCCACCAGCAGAGATTTTAACCCTTCGGGGCAGTTCTTC.

The chain uses TRBV6-4 and TRBJ1-5, with TRBD1 as a possible D gene (5 bases). Looked up from germline, CDR1 is MRHNA and CDR2 is SNTAGT. The germline V and J ends were trimmed by 6 bases and 3 bases, with 9 bases remaining between them. This CDR3 is 13 amino acids long. The CDR3 coding sequence is TGTGCCAGCAGCGCAGGGCCCAATCAGCCCCAGCATTTT. Protein: CASSAGPNQPQHF.